The source of this T cell receptor (beta chain) is a study of blood T cells in healthy people across ages. With a J-beta primer mix and a sample-barcoded 5' primer, a second PCR ran roughly 7 to 11 cycles. Each of the cDNA molecules was tagged by a template-switch adaptor with 12 random nucleotides. All samples gave at least 2.5 million CDR3-containing paired-end reads. MiXCR, run by TCRdb on the 5' RACE reads, gives a single entry per CDR3 protein. The sample holds about 640,000 distinct CDR3 sequences, around 54% seen once. Isolation recovered at least 6 million PBMCs from every sample. There are a few counts of this clonotype. The antigen is not known. The study's findings and limits: Estimated diversity, derived from one million T cells, was regarded as an underestimate.

Germline CDR1 and CDR2: SQVTM and ANQGSEA. V dropped 7 bases and J dropped 0 bases, with 7 bases sitting between them. This CDR3 region has 13 residues. This sequence was found in a man in his fifties or sixties in good health. Sequenced material: blood. The chain is built from TRBV29-1 and TRBJ2-6, with TRBD1 as a possible D gene (5 bases). This CDR3 is CSGQSSGANVLTF. The CDR3 DNA sequence: TGCAGCGGACAGTCCTCTGGGGCCAACGTCCTGACTTTC.